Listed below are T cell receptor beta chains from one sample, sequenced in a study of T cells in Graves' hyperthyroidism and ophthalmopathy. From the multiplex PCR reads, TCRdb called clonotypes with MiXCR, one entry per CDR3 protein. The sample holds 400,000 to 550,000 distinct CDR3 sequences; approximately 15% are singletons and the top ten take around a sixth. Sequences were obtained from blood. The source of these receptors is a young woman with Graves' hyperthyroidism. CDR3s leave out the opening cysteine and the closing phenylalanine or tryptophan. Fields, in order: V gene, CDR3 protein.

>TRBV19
AGSIAGRPQH
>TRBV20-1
SALAGEADTQY
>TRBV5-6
ASSGQASTNEKLF
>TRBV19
ASSTTGTTNEKLF
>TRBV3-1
ASDPSGTSGTNEQF
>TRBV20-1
SPLPSGRRDTQY
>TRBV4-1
ASSQGNRGGRAGTEAF
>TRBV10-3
AIRGDSGRLNGELF
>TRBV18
ASSPRQNYGYT
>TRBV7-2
ASSFTSSGKETQY
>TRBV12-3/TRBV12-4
ASSTGRGFGANVLT
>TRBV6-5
ASSYSPSGSHEQF
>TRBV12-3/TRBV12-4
ASRAQGAGELF
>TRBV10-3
AISEIDRTNTEAF
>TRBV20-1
SASLGQTLNYGYT
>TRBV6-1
ASSPEHSGRVRYEQF
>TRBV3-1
ASSQELANQETQY
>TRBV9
ASSVGLEGAGELF
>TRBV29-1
SVAHGTGLGENIQY
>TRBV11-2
ASTLGRETQY
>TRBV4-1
ASSQEYVWDRGYEQY
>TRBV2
ASRKRANEQF
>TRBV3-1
ASSPRGDGETQY
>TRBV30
AWRREGGEQL
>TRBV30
ACRGQGVGSPLH
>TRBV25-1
ASSLPTGRDEKLF
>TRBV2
ASQRRRRGEYGYT
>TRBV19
ASSAGGRGEQF
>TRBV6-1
ASSSPGLAGGRTTYEQY
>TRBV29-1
SVEGQRGATTDTQY
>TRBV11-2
ASSLVENPYEQY
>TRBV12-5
ASVGTSGYEQY
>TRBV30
AWSVMTEAF
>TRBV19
ASSIDAGNTIY
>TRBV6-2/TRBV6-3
ASSEGGRGYNEQF
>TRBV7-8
ASSLVGGRAADTQY
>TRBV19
ASSTRASDRQETQY
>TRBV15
ATRLTGSNNSPLH
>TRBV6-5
ASSCKGRETEAF
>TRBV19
ASSHPRDRGVPGELF
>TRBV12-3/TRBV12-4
ASSIYRAAKNIQY
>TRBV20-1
SAKPANNEQF
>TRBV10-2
ASSEGDKGNTEAF
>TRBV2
ASSPHSGTSGITDTQY
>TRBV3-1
ASSQLQGRAEAF
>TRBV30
AWKSGRAEEDTQY
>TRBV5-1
ASRAGQESSKPNYGYT
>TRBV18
ASSPSGGAQF
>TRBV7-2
ASSPSRDRVSYEQY
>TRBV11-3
ASSSHETVGYGYT
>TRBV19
ASSITTEGNTIY
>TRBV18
ASSPGTAIGYT
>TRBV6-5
ASSYPASGRNYNEQF
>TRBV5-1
ASSPSTFGTEFREQY
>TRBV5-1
ASSSGQGGYDTEAF
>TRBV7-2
ASSPSVSQETQY
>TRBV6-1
ASSYYAGTPQETQY
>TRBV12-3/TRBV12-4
ASSLESTTPTNEKLF
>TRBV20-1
SARDKGETQY